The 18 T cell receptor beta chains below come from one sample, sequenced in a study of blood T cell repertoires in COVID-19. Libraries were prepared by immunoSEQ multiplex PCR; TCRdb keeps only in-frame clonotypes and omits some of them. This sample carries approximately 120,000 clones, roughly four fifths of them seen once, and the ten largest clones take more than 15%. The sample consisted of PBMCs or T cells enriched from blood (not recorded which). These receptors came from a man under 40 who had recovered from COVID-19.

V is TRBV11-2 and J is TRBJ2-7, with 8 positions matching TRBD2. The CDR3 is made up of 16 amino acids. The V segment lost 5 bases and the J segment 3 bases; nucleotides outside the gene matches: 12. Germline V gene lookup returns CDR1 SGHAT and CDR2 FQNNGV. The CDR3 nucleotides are TGTGCCAGCAGCCAGCGGTCAGCGGGAGTTGTCTACGAGCAGTACTTC. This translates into CASSQRSAGVVYEQYF.

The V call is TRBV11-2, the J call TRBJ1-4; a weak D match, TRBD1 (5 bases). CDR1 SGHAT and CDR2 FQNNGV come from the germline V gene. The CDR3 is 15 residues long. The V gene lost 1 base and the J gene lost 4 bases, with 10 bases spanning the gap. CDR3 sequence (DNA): TGTGCCAGCAGCTTAGTCAGGGAGGGTAATGAAAAACTGTTTTTT. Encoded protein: CASSLVREGNEKLFF.

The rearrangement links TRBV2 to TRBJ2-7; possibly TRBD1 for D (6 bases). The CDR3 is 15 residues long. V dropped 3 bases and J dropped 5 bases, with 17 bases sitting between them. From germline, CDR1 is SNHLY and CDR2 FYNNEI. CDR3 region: CASSDTGMVPHEQYF. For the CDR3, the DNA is TGTGCCAGCAGTGATACAGGGATGGTCCCCCACGAGCAGTACTTC. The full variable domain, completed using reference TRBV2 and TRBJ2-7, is EPEVTQTPSHQVTQMGQEVILRCVPISNHLYFYWYRQILGQKVEFLVSFYNNEISEKSEIFDDQFSVERPDGSNFTLKIRSTKLEDSAMYFCASSDTGMVPHEQYFGPGTRLTVT.

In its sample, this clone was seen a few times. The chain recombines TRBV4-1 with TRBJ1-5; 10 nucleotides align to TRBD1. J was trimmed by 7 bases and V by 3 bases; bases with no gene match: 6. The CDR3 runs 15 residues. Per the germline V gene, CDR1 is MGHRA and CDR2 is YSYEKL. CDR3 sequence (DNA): TGCGCCAGCAGCCACGGCGCGACAGGGGGCCAGCCCCAGCATTTT. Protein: CASSHGATGGQPQHF.

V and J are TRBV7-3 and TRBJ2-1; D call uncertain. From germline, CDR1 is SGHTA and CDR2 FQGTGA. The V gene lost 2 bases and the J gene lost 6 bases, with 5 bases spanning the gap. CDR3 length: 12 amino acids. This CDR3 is CASSLGLNEQFF. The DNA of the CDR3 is TGTGCCAGCAGCTTAGGGCTCAATGAGCAGTTCTTC. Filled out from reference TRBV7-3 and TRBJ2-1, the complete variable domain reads GAGVSQTPSNKVTEKGKYVELRCDPISGHTALYWYRQSLGQGPEFLIYFQGTGAADDSGLPNDRFFAVRPEGSVSTLKIQRTERGDSAVYLCASSLGLNEQFFGPGTRLTVL.

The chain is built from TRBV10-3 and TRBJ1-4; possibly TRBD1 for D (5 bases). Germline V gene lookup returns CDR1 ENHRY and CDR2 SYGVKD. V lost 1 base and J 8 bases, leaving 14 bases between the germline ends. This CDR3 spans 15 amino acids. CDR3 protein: CAISEYQGVQEKLFF. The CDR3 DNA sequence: TGTGCCATCAGTGAGTACCAGGGCGTTCAGGAAAAACTGTTTTTT.

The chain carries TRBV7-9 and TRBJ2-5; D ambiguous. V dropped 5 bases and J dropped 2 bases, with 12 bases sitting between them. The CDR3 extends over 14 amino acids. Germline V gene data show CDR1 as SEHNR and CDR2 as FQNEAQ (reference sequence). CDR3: CASSPHSQQETQYF. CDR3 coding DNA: TGTGCCAGCAGCCCCCATAGCCAACAAGAGACCCAGTACTTC.

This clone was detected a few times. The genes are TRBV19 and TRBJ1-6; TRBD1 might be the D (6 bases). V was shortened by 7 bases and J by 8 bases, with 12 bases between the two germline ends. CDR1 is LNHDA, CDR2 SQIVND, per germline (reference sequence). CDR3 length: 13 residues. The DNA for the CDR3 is TGTGCCAGTACGGGACAAGGTGATTCACCCCTCCACTTT. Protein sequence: CASTGQGDSPLHF.

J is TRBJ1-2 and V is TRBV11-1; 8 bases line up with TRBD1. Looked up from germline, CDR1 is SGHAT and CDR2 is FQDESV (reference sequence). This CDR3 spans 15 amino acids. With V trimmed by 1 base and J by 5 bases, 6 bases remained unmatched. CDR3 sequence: CASSLGVRQGYGYTF. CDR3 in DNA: TGTGCCAGCAGCTTAGGCGTTCGACAGGGGTATGGCTACACCTTC.

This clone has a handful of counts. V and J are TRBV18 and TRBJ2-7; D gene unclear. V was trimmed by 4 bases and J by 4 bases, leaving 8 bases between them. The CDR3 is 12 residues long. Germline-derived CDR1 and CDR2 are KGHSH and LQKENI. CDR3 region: CASSLTEYEQYF. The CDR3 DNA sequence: TGTGCCAGCTCACTCACAGAGTACGAGCAGTACTTC.

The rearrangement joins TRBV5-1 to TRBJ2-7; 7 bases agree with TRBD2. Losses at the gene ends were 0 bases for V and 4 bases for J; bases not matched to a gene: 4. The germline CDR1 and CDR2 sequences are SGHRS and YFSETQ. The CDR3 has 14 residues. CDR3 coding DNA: TGCGCCAGCAGCTTGGGCAGGGAGGGGTACGAGCAGTACTTC. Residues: CASSLGREGYEQYF.

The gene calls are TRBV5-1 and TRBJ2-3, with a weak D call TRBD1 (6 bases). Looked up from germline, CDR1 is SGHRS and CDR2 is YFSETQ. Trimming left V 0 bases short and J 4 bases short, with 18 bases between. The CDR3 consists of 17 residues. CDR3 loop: CASSLAPQGSIADTQYF. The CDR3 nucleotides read TGCGCCAGCAGCTTGGCCCCCCAGGGGAGCATAGCAGATACGCAGTATTTT.

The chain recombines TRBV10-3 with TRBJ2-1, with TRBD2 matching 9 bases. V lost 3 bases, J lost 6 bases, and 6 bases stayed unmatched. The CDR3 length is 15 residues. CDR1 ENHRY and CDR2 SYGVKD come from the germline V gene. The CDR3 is CAISERREGFNEQFF. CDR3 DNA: TGTGCCATCAGTGAAAGGCGGGAGGGCTTCAATGAGCAGTTCTTC.

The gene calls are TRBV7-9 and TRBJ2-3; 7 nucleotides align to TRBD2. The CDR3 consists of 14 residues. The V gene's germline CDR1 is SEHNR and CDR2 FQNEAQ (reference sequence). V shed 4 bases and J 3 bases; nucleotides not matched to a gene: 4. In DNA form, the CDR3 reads TGTGCCAGCAGCTGGGAGGGCCTAACAGATACGCAGTATTTT. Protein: CASSWEGLTDTQYF.

The CDR3 spells CASTIGQGNSPLHF. CDR3 DNA: TGTGCCAGCACAATAGGCCAGGGAAATTCACCCCTCCACTTT. J is TRBJ1-6 and V is TRBV2, with D perhaps matching TRBD1 (5 bases). V lost 7 bases and J 7 bases, leaving 14 bases between the germline ends. This CDR3 spans 14 amino acids. Germline CDR1 and CDR2: SNHLY and FYNNEI.

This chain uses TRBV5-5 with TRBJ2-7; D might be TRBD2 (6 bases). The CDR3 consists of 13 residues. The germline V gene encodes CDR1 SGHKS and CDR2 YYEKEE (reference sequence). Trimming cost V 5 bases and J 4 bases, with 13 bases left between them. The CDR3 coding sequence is TGTGCCAGCAGGTCACCGGGGGAGTACGAGCAGTACGTC. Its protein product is CASRSPGEYEQYV.

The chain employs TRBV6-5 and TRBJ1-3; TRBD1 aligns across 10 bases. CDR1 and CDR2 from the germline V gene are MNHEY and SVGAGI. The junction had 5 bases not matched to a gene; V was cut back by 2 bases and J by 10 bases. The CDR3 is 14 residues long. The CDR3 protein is CASSYPGQGGTIYF. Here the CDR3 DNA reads TGTGCCAGCAGTTACCCAGGACAGGGGGGGACCATATATTTT.

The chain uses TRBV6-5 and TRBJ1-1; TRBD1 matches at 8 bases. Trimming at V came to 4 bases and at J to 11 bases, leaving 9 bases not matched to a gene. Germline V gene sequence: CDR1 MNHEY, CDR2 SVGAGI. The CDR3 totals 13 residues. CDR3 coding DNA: TGTGCCAGCAGTTTGCAGGGGGCGCAGGGGGCTTTCTTT. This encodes CASSLQGAQGAFF.